Presented here are 27 T cell receptor beta chains from one specimen sequenced in a study of blood T cells in healthy people across ages. A second PCR of 7 to 11 cycles used a sample-barcoded 5' primer and a J-beta primer mix. TCRdb analysed the 5' RACE reads with MiXCR anew, one entry per CDR3 protein. Among roughly 570,000 distinct CDR3 sequences listed, 27% were seen once. The sequencing input was blood. Receptors originate from a woman in her seventies in good health.

As to this clonotype: This may arise from a read error, as a much more abundant clone is one base away. This sequence joins TRBV20-1 and TRBJ2-1; perhaps D is TRBD1 or TRBD2 (5 bases each). The V gene's germline CDR1 is DFQATT and CDR2 SNEGSKA (reference sequence). CDR3 length: 11 residues. V lost 3 bases, J lost 6 bases, and 6 bases lay in between. The CDR3 loop reads CSASGTNEQFF. The CDR3 DNA is TGCAGTGCTAGCGGGACCAATGAGCAGTTCTTC.

This clonotype has more than one count but fewer than ten. The chain employs TRBV20-1 and TRBJ1-2, with D possibly being TRBD1 (5 bases). Germline assignment: CDR1 DFQATT and CDR2 SNEGSKA (reference sequence). The CDR3 runs 12 residues. Trimming stripped 1 base from V and 3 bases from J, with 6 bases between. As DNA, the CDR3 is TGCAGTGCTAGAGGGGGGGACTATGGCTACACCTTC. This codes for CSARGGDYGYTF.

This clonotype was observed once. V usage is TRBV6-2 or TRBV6-3 and J usage is TRBJ1-2; tentative D call: TRBD1 (6 bases). From germline, CDR1 is MNHEY and CDR2 SVGEGT. CDR3 length equals 15 residues. V was trimmed by 6 bases and J by 3 bases, leaving 17 bases between them. CDR3 coding DNA: TGTGCCAGCAGAGATACCCGGACAGTCCACTATGGCTACACCTTC. Amino acid sequence: CASRDTRTVHYGYTF.

The chain couples TRBV20-1 to TRBJ2-5; D is unclear. CDR3 length: 15 residues. V lost 0 bases and J 1 base, leaving 12 bases between the germline ends. Germline CDR1 is DFQATT and CDR2 is SNEGSKA (reference sequence). The CDR3 region has the DNA TGCAGTGCTAGAGAGGGTACAGAGATCCAAGAGACCCAGTACTTC. It yields the protein CSAREGTEIQETQYF.

The chain couples TRBV5-5 to TRBJ2-1, with D possibly being TRBD2 (7 bases). The CDR3 spans 15 residues. Germline V lookup: CDR1 SGHKS, CDR2 YYEKEE (reference sequence). V was pared by 4 bases and J by 6 bases, with 17 bases between. Here the CDR3 reads CASSPLRGGSNEQFF. CDR3 sequence (DNA): TGTGCCAGCAGCCCCCTAAGGGGGGGCTCCAATGAGCAGTTCTTC.

This clonotype was recorded a few times. This chain uses TRBV15 with TRBJ2-5; D remains ambiguous. The J call may be faulty, since TRBJ2-7 better matches the DNA end. Germline lookup yields CDR1 LNHNV and CDR2 YYDKDF (reference sequence). CDR3 size: 14 residues. The CDR3: CATSRDFGPHEQYF. The DNA of the CDR3 is TGTGCCACCAGCAGAGATTTCGGACCCCACGAGCAGTACTTC.

The chain has TRBV25-1 and TRBJ2-5; the D gene is possibly TRBD1 (6 bases). The CDR3 sequence is 15 residues long. Germline CDR1 reads MGHDK; CDR2 reads SYGVNS. Deletions cut 3 bases from V and 5 bases from J, with 16 bases between. Here the CDR3 reads CASSDARQAQETQYF. The CDR3 region has the DNA TGTGCCAGCAGTGACGCGAGACAGGCGCAGGAGACCCAGTACTTC.

This sequence joins TRBV7-2 and TRBJ2-1, with 10 positions matching TRBD2. Germline CDR1 SGHTA, CDR2 FQGNSA. The trim removed 5 bases at V and 3 bases at J, leaving 7 bases unmatched. There are 16 residues in the CDR3. The CDR3 bases are TGTGCCAGCAGCCAACTAGGGACTAGCGACTACAATGAGCAGTTCTTC. Protein: CASSQLGTSDYNEQFF.

The V and J genes are TRBV19 and TRBJ1-4, with unresolved D. CDR3 length: 14 amino acids. V shed 3 bases and J shed 5 bases, with 10 bases lying between them. The germline V gene has CDR1 LNHDA and CDR2 SQIVND (reference sequence). The chain's CDR3 is CASSILTSNEKLFF. CDR3 DNA: TGTGCCAGTAGTATCTTGACGTCAAATGAAAAACTGTTTTTT.

The V and J genes are TRBV20-1 and TRBJ2-5, with no clear D. Germline V gives CDR1 DFQATT, CDR2 SNEGSKA (reference sequence). V dropped 3 bases and J dropped 11 bases, with 10 bases sitting between them. The CDR3 runs to 10 residues. CDR3 nucleotide sequence: TGCAGTGCTAGCCCCTACGGGCAGTACTTC. It yields the protein CSASPYGQYF.

The chain combines TRBV25-1 with TRBJ1-5; D gene uncertain. The CDR3 is 14 residues long. The ends were cut back, 1 base at V and 9 bases at J, with 13 bases in the middle. Per germline, CDR1 MGHDK and CDR2 SYGVNS. The CDR3 DNA reads as TGTGCCAGCAGTGAATCATCGTTCGTCAGGCCCCAGCATTTT. Its translation is CASSESSFVRPQHF. Full variable domain (outside the CDR3, taken from reference TRBV25-1 and TRBJ1-5): EADIYQTPRYLVIGTGKKITLECSQTMGHDKMYWYQQDPGMELHLIHYSYGVNSTEKGDLSSESTVSRIRTEHFPLTLESARPSHTSQYLCASSESSFVRPQHFGDGTRLSIL.

The rearrangement joins TRBV2 to TRBJ1-5; 8 bases align to TRBD1. Germline lookup yields CDR1 SNHLY and CDR2 FYNNEI. The CDR3 contains 16 residues. Trimming removed 6 bases from V and 0 bases from J; junction bases left unmatched: 7. The CDR3 bases are TGTGCCAGCAGGGCGGGACAGGCTGGTAGCAATCAGCCCCAGCATTTT. This gives the protein CASRAGQAGSNQPQHF.

V and J are TRBV10-3 and TRBJ1-1, with D unclear. The CDR3 has 12 residues. Germline CDR1 and CDR2: ENHRY and SYGVKD. V shed 6 bases and J shed 8 bases, with 13 bases lying between them. The CDR3 DNA is TGTGCCATCAGCTCCGGGCCGCGAGAAGCTTTCTTT. Encoded protein: CAISSGPREAFF.

The chain links TRBV7-2 to TRBJ1-1; D may be TRBD1 (5 bases). CDR1 and CDR2 (germline): SGHTA, FQGNSA. The V and J ends lost 6 bases and 1 base respectively, with 9 bases between them. CDR3 size: 13 residues. In DNA, the CDR3 is TGTGCCAGCAGTTGGGGGTGGAACACTGAAGCTTTCTTT. This gives the protein CASSWGWNTEAFF. Drawing the rest from reference TRBV7-2 and TRBJ1-1, the complete variable domain is GAGVSQSPSNKVTEKGKDVELRCDPISGHTALYWYRQSLGQGLEFLIYFQGNSAPDKSGLPSDRFSAERTGGSVSTLTIQRTQQEDSAVYLCASSWGWNTEAFFGQGTRLTVV.

V and J are TRBV2 and TRBJ2-7; D gene uncertain. Per germline, CDR1 SNHLY and CDR2 FYNNEI. Trimming pared 6 bases from V and 5 bases from J, leaving 23 bases between. This CDR3 is built from 16 residues. Written as DNA, the CDR3 is TGTGCCAGCAGACCCAGCCGGGCAGTCTATCCACACGAGCAGTACTTC. Translation gives CASRPSRAVYPHEQYF. Using reference TRBV2 and TRBJ2-7 for the parts outside the CDR3, the full variable domain is EPEVTQTPSHQVTQMGQEVILRCVPISNHLYFYWYRQILGQKVEFLVSFYNNEISEKSEIFDDQFSVERPDGSNFTLKIRSTKLEDSAMYFCASRPSRAVYPHEQYFGPGTRLTVT.

This clonotype appeared a few times. This chain joins TRBV6-2 or TRBV6-3 and TRBJ1-5, with TRBD1 matching over 7 bases. This CDR3 contains 18 residues. Per germline, CDR1 MNHEY and CDR2 SVGEGT. The ends lost 0 bases at V and 1 base at J; junction bases unmatched: 9. The CDR3 here is CASSYSERGLLSNQPQHF. DNA of the CDR3: TGTGCCAGCAGTTACTCGGAAAGGGGGCTACTAAGCAATCAGCCCCAGCATTTT.

This chain joins TRBV9 and TRBJ2-7; 9 nucleotides agree with TRBD2. The J call may be wrong; the DNA end is better matched by TRBJ2-1. Germline assignment: CDR1 SGDLS and CDR2 YYNGEE. The CDR3 totals 15 residues. The CDR3 nucleotides read TGTGCCAGCAGCGTAACTAGCGGGTTGGGAAATGAGCAGTTCTTC. Its protein product is CASSVTSGLGNEQFF.

The chain links TRBV11-1 to TRBJ2-2; TRBD2 is a possible D gene (5 bases). V lost 5 bases and J lost 6, with 16 bases in between. Germline values: CDR1 SGHAT, CDR2 FQDESV (reference sequence). This CDR3 has 15 amino acids. The CDR3 bases are TGTGCCAGCAGCAAAGTGGGGAGTCGACCCGGGGAGCTGTTTTTT. Protein: CASSKVGSRPGELFF.

The J gene is TRBJ2-3, the V gene TRBV24-1, with unresolved D. Germline V gene data show CDR1 as KGHDR and CDR2 as SFDVKD. The germline V and J ends were trimmed by 1 base and 6 bases, with 7 bases remaining between them. This CDR3 spans 13 amino acids. The CDR3 region has the DNA TGTGCCACCAGTGATTTCCCGTTGGATACGCAGTATTTT. As protein: CATSDFPLDTQYF.

The CDR3: CARQECQGWGTGTEAFF. The CDR3 bases are TGTGCCCGTCAGGAGTGTCAGGGGTGGGGTACCGGCACTGAAGCTTTCTTT. The chain couples TRBV6-1 to TRBJ1-1; tentative D call: TRBD1 (6 bases). Germline V gene lookup returns CDR1 MNHNS and CDR2 SASEGT. Trimming took 11 bases from V and 4 from J, leaving 29 bases between them. CDR3 size: 17 residues.

The V gene is TRBV5-1, the J gene TRBJ2-5, with 9 positions matching TRBD1. CDR3 length equals 16 residues. Germline values: CDR1 SGHRS, CDR2 YFSETQ. Trimming removed 3 bases from V and 5 bases from J; junction bases left unmatched: 11. CDR3 in DNA: TGCGCCAGCAGCTCCGATGGACAGGGGCGCGGTGAGACCCAGTACTTC. It specifies CASSSDGQGRGETQYF.

This clonotype has more than one count but fewer than ten. The rearrangement links TRBV20-1 to TRBJ2-5; 7 bases match TRBD1. Trimming removed 0 bases from V and 1 base from J; junction bases left unmatched: 8. The CDR3 extends over 16 amino acids. The germline CDR1 and CDR2 sequences are DFQATT and SNEGSKA (reference sequence). The CDR3 is CSARDLTGAIQETQYF. CDR3 nucleotide sequence: TGCAGTGCTAGAGATCTTACAGGGGCCATCCAAGAGACCCAGTACTTC.

The chain is built from TRBV12-3 or TRBV12-4 and TRBJ2-1; 12 nucleotides align to TRBD2. V gave up 1 base and J gave up 5 bases; unmatched junction bases: 3. The CDR3 has 16 residues. This CDR3 reads CASSLELAGGNNEQFF. The CDR3 nucleotides read TGTGCCAGCAGTTTAGAACTAGCGGGGGGAAACAATGAGCAGTTCTTC.

This sequence joins TRBV29-1 and TRBJ2-3, with TRBD2 as a possible D gene (5 bases). This CDR3 is built from 11 residues. The V end lost 0 bases, the J end lost 11 bases, and 9 bases lay between the germline ends. Germline V lookup: CDR1 SQVTM, CDR2 ANQGSEA. CDR3: CSVEESGGQYF. For the CDR3, the DNA is TGCAGCGTTGAAGAGTCAGGAGGGCAGTATTTT.

This chain links TRBV12-3 or TRBV12-4 with TRBJ1-2; TRBD1 aligns across 7 bases. The CDR3 length is 13 residues. Trimming took 9 bases from V and 6 from J; bases not matched to a gene: 10. CDR3 DNA: TGTGCCAGGGGAAGGGGGCGCACAGATGGCTACACCTTC. It encodes CARGRGRTDGYTF.

This clonotype came up once. V and J are TRBV5-1 and TRBJ2-5, with D possibly matching TRBD2 (5 bases). The DNA end favors TRBJ2-1, so the J call may be wrong. This CDR3 contains 14 residues. Germline loops: CDR1 SGHRS, CDR2 YFSETQ. CDR3 sequence: CASSPLPSSGEQFF. For the CDR3, the DNA is TGCGCCAGCAGCCCCCTCCCCAGCTCGGGGGAGCAGTTCTTC.

The V and J genes are TRBV4-3 and TRBJ2-3, with 9 bases lining up with TRBD1. V was pared by 1 base and J by 6 bases, with 5 bases of the junction left unmatched. The CDR3 is 15 residues long. Germline-derived CDR1 and CDR2 are LGHNA and YSLEER. The CDR3 spells CASSQVGTGPDTQYF. DNA of the CDR3: TGCGCCAGCAGCCAAGTCGGGACAGGGCCCGATACGCAGTATTTT.